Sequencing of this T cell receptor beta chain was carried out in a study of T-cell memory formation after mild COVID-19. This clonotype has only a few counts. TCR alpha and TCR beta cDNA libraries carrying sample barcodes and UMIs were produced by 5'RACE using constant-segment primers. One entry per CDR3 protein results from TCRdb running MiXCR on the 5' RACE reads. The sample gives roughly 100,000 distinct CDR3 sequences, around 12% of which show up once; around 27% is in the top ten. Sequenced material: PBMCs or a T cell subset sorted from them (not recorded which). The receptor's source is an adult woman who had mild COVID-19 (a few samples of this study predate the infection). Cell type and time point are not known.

CDR3 DNA sequence: TGTGCCAGCAGCATTGAGCTCCGGGAAGAGACCCAGTACTTC. Amino acids: CASSIELREETQYF. J is TRBJ2-5 and V is TRBV6-2 or TRBV6-3; D unclear. This CDR3 has 14 amino acids. Trimming removed 6 bases at V and 3 bases at J, with 14 bases between. CDR1 MNHEY and CDR2 SVGEGT come from the germline V gene.